This T cell receptor (beta chain) was recovered during a study of human T cells and chemical hapten exposure. Study in general: TCR yields per sample varied mostly from small pooled library volume differences. Broader study findings: With DPC sensitization, TCRs exceeding 1 in 1000 frequency showed no change.

This clonotype was found many times. Its antigen is unknown. Time point indicated: healthy volunteer bleed at 6 weeks. Extraction of total RNA was performed on unfractionated whole blood. The CDR3 totals 16 residues. Germline CDR1 reads DFQATT; CDR2 reads SNEGSKA (reference sequence). Trimming took 3 bases from V and 4 from J, leaving 21 bases between them. Library construction involved attaching unique molecular identifiers to individual cDNA molecules, which allowed quantitative, reproducible TCR counting. Original data processing: Samples contained a median of roughly 99,000 TCRs, with a range of roughly 20,000 to 700,000. TCRdb itself ran the RACE reads through MiXCR, one entry per CDR3 protein. TCRdb's processing, not the authors', yielded these V and J calls. The sample lists 65,000 to 95,000 distinct CDR3 sequences, 7% to 9.5% seen once, with 1.7% in the top ten.

This chain connects TRBV20-1 to TRBJ1-1; no clear D gene. This clonotype was sampled from a female donor in good health. Some clones in this sample may be carry-over from other donors' samples. The sequencing sample was made of whole blood. The CDR3 sequence is CSASFYPVRRVTEAFF. In DNA, the CDR3 is TGCAGTGCTAGTTTTTATCCAGTAAGACGGGTCACTGAAGCTTTCTTT.